The 10 T cell receptor beta chains listed next were all sequenced from one sample in a study of early T cells in non-severe SARS-CoV-2 infection. MiXCR, run by TCRdb on the 5' RACE reads, gives a single entry per CDR3 protein. The table includes tens of thousands of distinct CDR3 sequences, about 12% detected once. This sample comprised whole blood, obtained at baseline. These receptors originate from an adult who was a healthcare worker with PCR-confirmed SARS-CoV-2 infection or an uninfected control (not recorded which).

This clonotype was observed a handful of times. The chain carries TRBV29-1 and TRBJ2-5, with a weak D call TRBD1 (6 bases). V was trimmed by 3 bases and J by 1 base, leaving 15 bases between them. Germline CDR1 reads SQVTM; CDR2 reads ANQGSEA. CDR3 length: 15 residues. CDR3 sequence (DNA): TGCAGCGTTGAGGCAGGTTCAGGGGTCCAAGAGACCCAGTACTTC. The encoded protein is CSVEAGSGVQETQYF.

V gene TRBV12-3 or TRBV12-4 combines with J gene TRBJ1-1; D remains ambiguous. This CDR3 comprises 14 residues. V lost 1 base and J 1 base, leaving 7 bases between the germline ends. This CDR3 reads CASSLGKGNTEAFF. The DNA of the CDR3 is TGTGCCAGCAGTTTAGGGAAGGGGAACACTGAAGCTTTCTTT.

This clonotype was found a few times. The V gene is TRBV7-9, the J gene TRBJ2-5; D unclear. The ends were cut back, 5 bases at V and 3 bases at J, with 1 base in the middle. There are 10 residues in the CDR3. Germline V gene data show CDR1 as SEHNR and CDR2 as FQNEAQ (reference sequence). CDR3 loop: CASSKETQYF. CDR3 bases: TGTGCCAGCAGCAAAGAGACCCAGTACTTC.

As for this clonotype: This may stem from a read error, because a much larger clone lies one nucleotide away. The CDR3 sequence is CSGLGTSGRAGNEEFF. In DNA, the CDR3 is TGCAGCGGTTTAGGGACTAGCGGGAGGGCGGGGAATGAGGAGTTCTTC. The chain employs TRBV29-1 and TRBJ2-1, with TRBD2 matching 16 bases. Germline values: CDR1 SQVTM, CDR2 ANQGSEA. The CDR3 runs to 16 residues.

V and J are TRBV12-3 or TRBV12-4 and TRBJ1-3; D not certain. V lost 5 bases and J lost 0, with 8 bases in between. CDR3 length equals 14 residues. CDR3 residues: CASSEVSSGNTIYF. CDR3 bases: TGTGCCAGCAGTGAAGTCAGCTCTGGAAACACCATATATTTT.

This clonotype has just a few counts. The gene calls are TRBV3-1 and TRBJ1-1; D call uncertain. CDR3 length: 15 residues. V lost 4 bases and J 3 bases, leaving 15 bases between the germline ends. Germline V CDR1 and CDR2: LGHDT, YNNKEL (reference sequence). The CDR3 sequence is CASSPVRVGHTEAFF. The CDR3 nucleotides are TGTGCCAGCAGCCCGGTGAGGGTTGGGCACACTGAAGCTTTCTTT.

This clonotype was observed a handful of times. This sequence joins TRBV12-3 or TRBV12-4 and TRBJ1-4, with D hard to call. V was clipped by 6 bases and J by 6 bases, with 8 bases between them. CDR3 length: 12 amino acids. The CDR3 here is CASSPSHEKLFF. In DNA form, the CDR3 reads TGTGCCAGCAGCCCTTCACATGAAAAACTGTTTTTT.

J is TRBJ2-1 and V is TRBV4-2; D unresolved. There are 11 residues in the CDR3. Germline values: CDR1 LGHNA, CDR2 YNFKEQ. The V end lost 3 bases, the J end lost 8 bases, and 5 bases lay between the germline ends. The CDR3 loop reads CASSHADEQFF. CDR3 nucleotides: TGTGCCAGCAGCCACGCGGATGAGCAGTTCTTC.

A few counts support this clonotype. The gene calls are TRBV12-3 or TRBV12-4 and TRBJ2-7, with D perhaps matching TRBD2 (6 bases). Trimming took 6 bases from V and 7 from J, leaving 16 bases between them. The CDR3 runs 13 residues. The CDR3 sequence is CASSSEPGREQYF. In DNA form, the CDR3 reads TGTGCCAGCAGCTCTGAACCAGGGAGGGAGCAGTACTTC.

This clonotype was seen a few times. The gene calls are TRBV7-3 and TRBJ2-2; D not certain. This CDR3 has 15 amino acids. Germline-derived CDR1 and CDR2 are SGHTA and FQGTGA. V gave up 2 bases and J gave up 2 bases, with 9 bases separating them. This chain's CDR3 is CASSLEMGNTGELFF. The CDR3 DNA is TGTGCCAGCAGCTTAGAGATGGGAAACACCGGGGAGCTGTTTTTT.